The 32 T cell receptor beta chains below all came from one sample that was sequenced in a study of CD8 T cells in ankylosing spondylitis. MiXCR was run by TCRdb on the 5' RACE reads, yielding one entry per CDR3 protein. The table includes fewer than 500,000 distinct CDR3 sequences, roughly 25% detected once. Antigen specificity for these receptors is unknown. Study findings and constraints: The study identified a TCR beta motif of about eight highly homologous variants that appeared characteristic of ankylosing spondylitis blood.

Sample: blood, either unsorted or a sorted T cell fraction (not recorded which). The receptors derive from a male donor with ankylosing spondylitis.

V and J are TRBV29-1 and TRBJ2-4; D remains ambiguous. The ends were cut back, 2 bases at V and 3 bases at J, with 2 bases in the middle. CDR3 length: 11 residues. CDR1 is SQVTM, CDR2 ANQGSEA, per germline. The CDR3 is CSVENKNIQYF. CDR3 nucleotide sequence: TGCAGCGTTGAAAACAAAAACATTCAGTACTTC.

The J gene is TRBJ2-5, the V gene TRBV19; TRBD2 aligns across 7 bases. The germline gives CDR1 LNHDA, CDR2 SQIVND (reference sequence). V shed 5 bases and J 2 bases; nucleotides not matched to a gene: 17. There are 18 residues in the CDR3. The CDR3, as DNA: TGTGCCAGTAGTGCACCACCAGGACTAGGAGTACCTCAAGAGACCCAGTACTTC. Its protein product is CASSAPPGLGVPQETQYF. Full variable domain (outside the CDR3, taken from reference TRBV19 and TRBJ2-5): DGGITQSPKYLFRKEGQNVTLSCEQNLNHDAMYWYRQDPGQGLRLIYYSQIVNDFQKGDIAEGYSVSREKKESFPLTVTSAQKNPTAFYLCASSAPPGLGVPQETQYFGPGTRLLVL.

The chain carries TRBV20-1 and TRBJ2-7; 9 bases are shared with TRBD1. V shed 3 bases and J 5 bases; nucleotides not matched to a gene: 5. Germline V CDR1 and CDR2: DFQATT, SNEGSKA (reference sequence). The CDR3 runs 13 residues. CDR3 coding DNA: TGCAGTGCTAGCGGGGACAGGGTACACGAGCAGTACGTC. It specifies CSASGDRVHEQYV.

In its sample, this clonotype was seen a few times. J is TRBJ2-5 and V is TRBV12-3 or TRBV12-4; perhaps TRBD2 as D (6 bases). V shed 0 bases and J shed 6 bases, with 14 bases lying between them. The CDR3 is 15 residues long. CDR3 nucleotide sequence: TGTGCCAGCAGTTTAGCGGGGGGTGGGGGACAGACCCAGTACTTC. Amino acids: CASSLAGGGGQTQYF.

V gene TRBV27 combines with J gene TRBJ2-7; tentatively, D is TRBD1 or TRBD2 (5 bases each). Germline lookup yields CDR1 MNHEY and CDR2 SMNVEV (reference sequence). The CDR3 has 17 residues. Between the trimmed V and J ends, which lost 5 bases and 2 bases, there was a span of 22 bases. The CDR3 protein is CASSDYPQGKATYEQYF. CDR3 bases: TGTGCCAGCAGTGACTACCCTCAGGGTAAAGCCACCTACGAGCAGTACTTC.

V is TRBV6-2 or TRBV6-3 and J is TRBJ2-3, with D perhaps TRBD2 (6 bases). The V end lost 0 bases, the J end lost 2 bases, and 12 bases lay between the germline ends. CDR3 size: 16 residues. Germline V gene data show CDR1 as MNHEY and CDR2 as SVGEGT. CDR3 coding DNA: TGTGCCAGCAGTTACTCGATTGGGACTCACACAGATACGCAGTATTTT. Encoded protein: CASSYSIGTHTDTQYF.

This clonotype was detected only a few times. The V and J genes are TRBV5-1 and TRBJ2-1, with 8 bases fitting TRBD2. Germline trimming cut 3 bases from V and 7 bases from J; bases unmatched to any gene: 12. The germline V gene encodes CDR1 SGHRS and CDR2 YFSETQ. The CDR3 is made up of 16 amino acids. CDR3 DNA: TGCGCCAGCAGCTCGGGGGGGCGGCCAAGAGGTAATGAGCAGTTCTTC. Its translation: CASSSGGRPRGNEQFF.

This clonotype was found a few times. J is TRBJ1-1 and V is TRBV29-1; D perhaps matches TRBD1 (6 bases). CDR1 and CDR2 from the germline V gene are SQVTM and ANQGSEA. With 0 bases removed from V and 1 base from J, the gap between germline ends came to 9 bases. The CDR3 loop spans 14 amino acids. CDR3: CSVEDDRPNTEAFF. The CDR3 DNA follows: TGCAGCGTTGAAGACGACAGGCCGAACACTGAAGCTTTCTTT.

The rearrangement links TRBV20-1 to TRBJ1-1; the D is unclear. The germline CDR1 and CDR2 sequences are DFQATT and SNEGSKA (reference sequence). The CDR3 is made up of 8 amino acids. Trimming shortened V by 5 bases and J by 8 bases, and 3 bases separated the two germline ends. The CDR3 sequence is CSAPEAFF. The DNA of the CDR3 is TGCAGTGCTCCCGAAGCTTTCTTT.

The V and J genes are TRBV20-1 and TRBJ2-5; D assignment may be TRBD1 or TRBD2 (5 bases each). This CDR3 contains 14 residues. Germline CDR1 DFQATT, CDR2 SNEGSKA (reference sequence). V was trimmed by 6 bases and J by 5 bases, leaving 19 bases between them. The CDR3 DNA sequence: TGCAGTGCGGACCTGGGACCAGCTGGGGAGACCCAGTACTTC. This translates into CSADLGPAGETQYF.

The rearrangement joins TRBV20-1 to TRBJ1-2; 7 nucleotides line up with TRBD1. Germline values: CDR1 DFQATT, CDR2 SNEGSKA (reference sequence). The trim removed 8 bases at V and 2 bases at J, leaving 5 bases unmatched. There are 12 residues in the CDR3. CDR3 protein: CSLSDRNYGYTF. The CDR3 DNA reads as TGCAGTCTTTCGGACAGGAACTATGGCTACACCTTC.

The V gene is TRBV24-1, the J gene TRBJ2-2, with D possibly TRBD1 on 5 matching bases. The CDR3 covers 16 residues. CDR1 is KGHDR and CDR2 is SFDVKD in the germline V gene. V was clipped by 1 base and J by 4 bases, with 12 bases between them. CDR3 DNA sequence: TGTGCCACCAGTGATTTATCAGGGCCCAGCACCGGGGAGCTGTTTTTT. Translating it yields CATSDLSGPSTGELFF.

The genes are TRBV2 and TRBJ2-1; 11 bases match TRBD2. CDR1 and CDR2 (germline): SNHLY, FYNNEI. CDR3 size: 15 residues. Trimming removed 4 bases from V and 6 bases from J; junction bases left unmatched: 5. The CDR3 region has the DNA TGTGCCAGCAGTGCGACTAGCGGGACGGTCAATGAGCAGTTCTTC. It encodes CASSATSGTVNEQFF.

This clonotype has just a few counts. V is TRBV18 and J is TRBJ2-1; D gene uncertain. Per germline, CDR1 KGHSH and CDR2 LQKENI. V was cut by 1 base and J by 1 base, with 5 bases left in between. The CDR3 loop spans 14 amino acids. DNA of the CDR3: TGTGCCAGCTCACCACAGGGATCCTACAATGAGCAGTTCTTC. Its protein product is CASSPQGSYNEQFF.

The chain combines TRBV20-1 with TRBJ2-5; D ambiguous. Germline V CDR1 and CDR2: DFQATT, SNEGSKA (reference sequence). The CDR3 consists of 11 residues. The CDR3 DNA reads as TGCAGCCTACGGGCTAGAGAGACCCAGTACTTC. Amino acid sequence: CSLRARETQYF.

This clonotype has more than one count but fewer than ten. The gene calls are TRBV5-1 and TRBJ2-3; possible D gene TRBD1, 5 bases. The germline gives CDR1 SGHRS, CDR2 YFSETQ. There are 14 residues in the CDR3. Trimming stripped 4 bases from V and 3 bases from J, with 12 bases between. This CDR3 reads CASSQGFGTDTQYF. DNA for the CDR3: TGCGCCAGCAGCCAGGGTTTCGGTACAGATACGCAGTATTTT.

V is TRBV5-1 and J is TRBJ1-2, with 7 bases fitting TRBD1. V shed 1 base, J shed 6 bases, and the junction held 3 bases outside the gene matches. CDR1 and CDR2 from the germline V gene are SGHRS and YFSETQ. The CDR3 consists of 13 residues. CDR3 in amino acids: CASSLTQGDGYTF. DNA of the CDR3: TGCGCCAGCAGCTTGACGCAGGGGGATGGCTACACCTTC.

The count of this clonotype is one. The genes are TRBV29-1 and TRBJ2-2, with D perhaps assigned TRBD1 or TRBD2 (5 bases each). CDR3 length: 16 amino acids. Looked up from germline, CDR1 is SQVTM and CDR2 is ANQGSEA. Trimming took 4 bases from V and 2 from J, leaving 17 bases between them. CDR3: CSVGELRDGNTGELFF. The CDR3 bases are TGCAGCGTTGGGGAACTCCGGGACGGAAACACCGGGGAGCTGTTTTTT.

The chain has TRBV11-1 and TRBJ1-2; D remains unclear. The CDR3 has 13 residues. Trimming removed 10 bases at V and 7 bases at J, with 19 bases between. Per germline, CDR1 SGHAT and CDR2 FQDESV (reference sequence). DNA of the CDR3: TGTGCCACCGGACTTTCTCTATTTGGTGGCTACACCTTC. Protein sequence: CATGLSLFGGYTF.

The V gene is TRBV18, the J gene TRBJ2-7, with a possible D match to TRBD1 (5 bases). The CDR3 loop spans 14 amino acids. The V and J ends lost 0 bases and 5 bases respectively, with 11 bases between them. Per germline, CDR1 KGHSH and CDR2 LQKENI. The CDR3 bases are TGTGCCAGCTCACCACCGAACAGGTTCGACGAGCAGTACTTC. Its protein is CASSPPNRFDEQYF.

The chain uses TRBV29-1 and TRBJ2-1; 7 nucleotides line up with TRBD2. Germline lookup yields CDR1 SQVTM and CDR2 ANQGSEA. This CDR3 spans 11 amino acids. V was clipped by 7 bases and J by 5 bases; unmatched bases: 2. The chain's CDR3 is CSGGGDNEQFF. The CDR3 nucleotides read TGCAGCGGGGGAGGGGACAATGAGCAGTTCTTC.

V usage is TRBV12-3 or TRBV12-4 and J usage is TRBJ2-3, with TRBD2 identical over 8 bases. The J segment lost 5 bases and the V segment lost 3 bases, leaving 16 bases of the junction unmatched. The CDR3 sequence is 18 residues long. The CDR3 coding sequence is TGTGCCAGCAGTTTTCCCTTCCGGCTAGCGGGTGAGGGAGATACGCAGTATTTT. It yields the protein CASSFPFRLAGEGDTQYF.

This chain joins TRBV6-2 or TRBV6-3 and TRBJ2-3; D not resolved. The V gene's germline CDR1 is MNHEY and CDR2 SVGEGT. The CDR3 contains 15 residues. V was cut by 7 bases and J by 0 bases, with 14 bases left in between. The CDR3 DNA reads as TGTGCCAGCAAGGAACGTGGATTCAGCACAGATACGCAGTATTTT. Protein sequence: CASKERGFSTDTQYF.

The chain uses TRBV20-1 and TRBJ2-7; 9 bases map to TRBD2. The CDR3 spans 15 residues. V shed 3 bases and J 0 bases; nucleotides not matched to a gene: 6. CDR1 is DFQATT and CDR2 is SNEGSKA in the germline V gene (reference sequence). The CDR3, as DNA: TGCAGTGCTAGCATAGGCGGGAGGGGCTCCTACGAGCAGTACTTC. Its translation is CSASIGGRGSYEQYF.

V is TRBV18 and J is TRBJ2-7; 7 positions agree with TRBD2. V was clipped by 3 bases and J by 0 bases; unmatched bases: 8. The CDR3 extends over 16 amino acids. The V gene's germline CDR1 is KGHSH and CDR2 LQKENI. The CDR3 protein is CASSPPGRESSYEQYF. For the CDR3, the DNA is TGTGCCAGCTCACCTCCGGGGCGGGAGAGCTCCTACGAGCAGTACTTC.

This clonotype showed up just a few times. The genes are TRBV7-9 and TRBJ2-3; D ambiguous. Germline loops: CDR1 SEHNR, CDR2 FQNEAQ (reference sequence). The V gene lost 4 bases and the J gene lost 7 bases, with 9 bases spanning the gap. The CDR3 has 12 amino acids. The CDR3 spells CASSSYLYTQYF. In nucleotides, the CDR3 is TGTGCCAGCAGCTCATATTTATATACGCAGTATTTT.

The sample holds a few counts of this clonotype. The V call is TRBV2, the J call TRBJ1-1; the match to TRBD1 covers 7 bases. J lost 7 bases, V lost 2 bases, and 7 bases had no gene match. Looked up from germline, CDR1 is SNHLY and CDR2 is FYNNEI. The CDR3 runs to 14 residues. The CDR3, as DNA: TGTGCCAGCAGTGAAAGAGGGGGCAGCCTTGAAGCTTTCTTT. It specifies CASSERGGSLEAFF.

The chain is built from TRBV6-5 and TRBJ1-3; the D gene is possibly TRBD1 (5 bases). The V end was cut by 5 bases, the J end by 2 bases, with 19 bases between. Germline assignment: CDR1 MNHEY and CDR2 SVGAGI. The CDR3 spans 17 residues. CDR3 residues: CASSHFGTGKTGNTIYF. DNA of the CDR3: TGTGCCAGCAGTCACTTTGGGACCGGAAAAACTGGAAACACCATATATTTT.

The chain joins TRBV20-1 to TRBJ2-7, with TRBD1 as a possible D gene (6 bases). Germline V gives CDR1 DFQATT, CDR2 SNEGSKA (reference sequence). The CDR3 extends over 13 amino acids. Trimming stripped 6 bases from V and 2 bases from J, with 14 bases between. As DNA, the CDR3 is TGCAGTGCACGACAGGCCTCGACCTACGAGCAGTACTTC. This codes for CSARQASTYEQYF.

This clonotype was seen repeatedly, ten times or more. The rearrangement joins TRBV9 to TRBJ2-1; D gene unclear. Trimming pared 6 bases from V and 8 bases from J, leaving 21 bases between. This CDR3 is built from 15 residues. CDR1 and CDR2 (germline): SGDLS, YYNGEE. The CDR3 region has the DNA TGTGCCAGCAACTCATTATCGGGCCCCCCGGATGAGCAGTTCTTC. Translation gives CASNSLSGPPDEQFF. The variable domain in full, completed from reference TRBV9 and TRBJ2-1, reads DSGVTQTPKHLITATGQRVTLRCSPRSGDLSVYWYQQSLDQGLQFLIQYYNGEERAKGNILERFSAQQFPDLHSELNLSSLELGDSALYFCASNSLSGPPDEQFFGPGTRLTVL.

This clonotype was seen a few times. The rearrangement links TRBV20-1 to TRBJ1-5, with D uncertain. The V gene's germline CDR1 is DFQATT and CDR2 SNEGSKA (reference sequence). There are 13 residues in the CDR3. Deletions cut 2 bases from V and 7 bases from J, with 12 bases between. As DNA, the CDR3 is TGCAGTGCTAGACCATCCGATGACCAGCCCCAGCATTTT. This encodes CSARPSDDQPQHF.

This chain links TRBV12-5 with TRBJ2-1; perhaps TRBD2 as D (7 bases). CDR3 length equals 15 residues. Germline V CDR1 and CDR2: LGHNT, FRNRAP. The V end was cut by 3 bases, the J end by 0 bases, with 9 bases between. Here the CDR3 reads CASGLGGVSYNEQFF. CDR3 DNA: TGTGCTAGTGGTTTAGGGGGGGTCTCCTACAATGAGCAGTTCTTC.